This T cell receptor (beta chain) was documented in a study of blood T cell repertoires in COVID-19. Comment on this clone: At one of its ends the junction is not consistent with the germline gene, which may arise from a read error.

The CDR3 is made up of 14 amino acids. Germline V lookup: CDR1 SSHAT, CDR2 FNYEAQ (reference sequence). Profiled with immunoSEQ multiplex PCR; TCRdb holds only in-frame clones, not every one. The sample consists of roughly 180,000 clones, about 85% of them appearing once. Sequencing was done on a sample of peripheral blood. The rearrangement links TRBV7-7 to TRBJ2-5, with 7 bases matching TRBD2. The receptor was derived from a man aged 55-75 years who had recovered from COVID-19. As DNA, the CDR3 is TGTGCTAGCAGCATCGGACTAGGTGGAGAGACCCAGTACTTC. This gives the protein CASSIGLGGETQYF. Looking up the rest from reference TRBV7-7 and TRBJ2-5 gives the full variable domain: GAGVSQSPRYKVTKRGQDVTLRCDPISSHATLYWYQQALGQGPEFLTYFNYEAQPDKSGLPSDRFSAERPEGSISTLTIQRTEQRDSAMYRCASSIGLGGETQYFGPGTRLLVL.